The source of this TCR beta chain is a study of blood T cell repertoires in COVID-19. Patients of the Seattle cohort, enrolled during active infection, were followed longitudinally. This CDR3 is built from 13 residues. The V end lost 5 bases, the J end lost 4 bases, and 11 bases lay between the germline ends. The data were produced by immunoSEQ multiplex PCR, yet TCRdb's version contains in-frame clones alone and is incomplete. The data show 100,000 or so clones, roughly 92% seen once. This chain uses TRBV12-3 or TRBV12-4 with TRBJ1-2, with D possibly being TRBD1 (6 bases). Sequenced: peripheral blood. This TCR was sampled from a woman between 45 and 65 years old with COVID-19, enrolled during active disease. The CDR3 region has the DNA TGTGCCAGCAGTATAGGACAGATCTATGGCTACACCTTC. Translation: CASSIGQIYGYTF.